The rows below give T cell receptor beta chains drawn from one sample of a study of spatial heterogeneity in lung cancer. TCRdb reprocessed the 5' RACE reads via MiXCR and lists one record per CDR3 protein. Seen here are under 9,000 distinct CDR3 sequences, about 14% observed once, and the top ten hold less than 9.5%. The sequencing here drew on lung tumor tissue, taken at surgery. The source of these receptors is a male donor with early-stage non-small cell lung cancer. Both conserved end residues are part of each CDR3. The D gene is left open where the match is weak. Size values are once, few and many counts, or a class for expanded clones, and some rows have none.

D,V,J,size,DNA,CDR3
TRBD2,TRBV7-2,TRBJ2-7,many,TGTGCCAGCAGCTTAGTCTCTAGCGGGACTAGCTCCTACGAGCAGTACTTC,CASSLVSSGTSSYEQYF
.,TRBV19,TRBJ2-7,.,TGTGCCAGTAGTGGGACCGGGACAACGTCTTACGAGCAGTACTTC,CASSGTGTTSYEQYF
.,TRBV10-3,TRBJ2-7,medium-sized,TGTGCCATCAAGGACGGCTACGAGCAGTACTTC,CAIKDGYEQYF
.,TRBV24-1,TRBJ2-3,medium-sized,TGTGCCACTTCAGAAGGCACAGATACGCAGTATTTT,CATSEGTDTQYF
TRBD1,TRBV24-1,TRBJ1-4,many,TGTGCCACCAGTGATTCGACAGGGAATGAAAAACTGTTTTTT,CATSDSTGNEKLFF
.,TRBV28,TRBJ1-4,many,TGTGCCAGCAGAAGGTGGACAGCCGATGAAAAACTGTTTTTT,CASRRWTADEKLFF
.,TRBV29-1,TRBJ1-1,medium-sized,TGCAGCGCTACTGAAGCTTTCTTT,CSATEAFF
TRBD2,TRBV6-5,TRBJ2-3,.,TGTGCCAGCAGTTACTCGACTAGCGGGAGAACAAGCACAGATACGCAGTATTTT,CASSYSTSGRTSTDTQYF
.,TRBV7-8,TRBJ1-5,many,TGTGCCAGCAGCTTAATAACCTATAGCAATCAGCCCCAGCATTTT,CASSLITYSNQPQHF
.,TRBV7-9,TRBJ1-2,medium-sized,TGTGCCAGCAGCTTAGCGCGGGCGGGTAGCTATGGCTACACCTTC,CASSLARAGSYGYTF
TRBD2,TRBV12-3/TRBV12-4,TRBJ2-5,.,TGTGCCAGCCTCAGCGGGAGAGGCGAGACCCAGTACTTC,CASLSGRGETQYF
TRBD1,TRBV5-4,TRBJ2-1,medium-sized,TGTGCCAGCAGCCCACCGGGACAGGGGGCAGGTGAGCAGTTCTTC,CASSPPGQGAGEQFF
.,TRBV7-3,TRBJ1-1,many,TGTGCCAGCAGCTTAACGTTAATAACTGAAGCTTTCTTT,CASSLTLITEAFF
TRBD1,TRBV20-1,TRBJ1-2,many,TGCAGTGCGCCGGACAGGGCTAACTATGGCTACACCTTC,CSAPDRANYGYTF
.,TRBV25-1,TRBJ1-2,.,TGTGCCAGCAGTGCCTCGGAGACAGGTACCTATGGCTACACCTTC,CASSASETGTYGYTF
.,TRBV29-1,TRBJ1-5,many,TGCAGCGTTGATGGGCAGAGCAATCAGCCCCAGCATTTT,CSVDGQSNQPQHF
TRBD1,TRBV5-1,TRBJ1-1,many,TGCGCCAGCAGCTTAATTACCGGGACAGCGAACACTGAAGCTTTCTTT,CASSLITGTANTEAFF
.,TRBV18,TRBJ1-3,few,TGTGCCAGCTCACCGACAGGATTCGGAAACACCATATATTTT,CASSPTGFGNTIYF
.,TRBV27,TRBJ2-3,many,TGTGCCAGCTTTGGGGGCGGGGATACGCAGTATTTT,CASFGGGDTQYF
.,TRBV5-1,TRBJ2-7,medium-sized,TGCGCCAGCAGCTTGCAGGGCAGCATCCACGAGCAGTACTTC,CASSLQGSIHEQYF
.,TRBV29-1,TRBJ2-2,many,TGCAGCGTGGACACAGGGTTGGAGAACACCGGGGAGCTGTTTTTT,CSVDTGLENTGELFF
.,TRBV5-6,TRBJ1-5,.,TGTGCCAGCAGCCTCGACAGAGATCAGCCCCAGCATTTT,CASSLDRDQPQHF
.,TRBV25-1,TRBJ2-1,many,TGTGCCAGCAAGATAGGGGGTGATAATGAGCAGTTCTTC,CASKIGGDNEQFF
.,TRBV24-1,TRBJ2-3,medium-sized,TGTGCCACCTCGCCTAGGCGTCTAGATACGCAGTATTTT,CATSPRRLDTQYF
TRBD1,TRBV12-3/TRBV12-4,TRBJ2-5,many,TGTGCCAGCAGTTTCGGACAGGGTTCGGAGACCCAGTACTTC,CASSFGQGSETQYF
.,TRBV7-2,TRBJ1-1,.,TGTGCCAGCAGCTTAGTTGGTCTGGGCCCTACTGAAGCTTTCTTT,CASSLVGLGPTEAFF
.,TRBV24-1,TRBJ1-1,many,TGTGCCACCAGTGATCCCGGCCGGCCTGAAGCTTTCTTT,CATSDPGRPEAFF
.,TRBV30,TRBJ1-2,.,TGTGCCTGGAGTCCCGTTGGTGGCTATGGCTACACCTTC,CAWSPVGGYGYTF
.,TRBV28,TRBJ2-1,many,TGTGCCAGCAGCCCGGCAGGGAACAGCTACAATGAGCAGTTCTTC,CASSPAGNSYNEQFF
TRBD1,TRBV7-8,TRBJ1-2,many,TGTGCCAGCAGCCCGGACAGGGCCTTCTATGGCTACACCTTC,CASSPDRAFYGYTF
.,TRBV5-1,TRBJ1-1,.,TGCGCCAGCAGTTACAGGGCAGCGAACACTGAAGCTTTCTTT,CASSYRAANTEAFF
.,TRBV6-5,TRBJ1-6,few,TGTGCCAGCCACAGGGCCGGTAATTCACCCCTCCACTTT,CASHRAGNSPLHF
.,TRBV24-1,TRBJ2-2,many,TGTGCCACCAGGTTCGCCGGGGAGCTGTTTTTT,CATRFAGELFF
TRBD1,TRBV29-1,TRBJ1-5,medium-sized,TGCAGCGTTGGACTCGGGACAGGGGGTCAGCCCCAGCATTTT,CSVGLGTGGQPQHF
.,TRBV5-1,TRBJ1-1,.,TGCGCCAGCAGCTTGGGGACGAACACTGAAGCTTTCTTT,CASSLGTNTEAFF
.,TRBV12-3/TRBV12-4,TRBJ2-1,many,TGTGCCAGCACCCTGGGTGGGGGGGCCAGAGTTGAGCAGTTCTTC,CASTLGGGARVEQFF
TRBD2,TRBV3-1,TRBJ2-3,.,TGTGCCAGCAGCCACTTAGCGGGGGGGCCTGGCGATACGCAGTATTTT,CASSHLAGGPGDTQYF
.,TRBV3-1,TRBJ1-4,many,TGTGCCAGCAGCCAAGATGGGGTCAGGGTTAATGAAAAACTGTTTTTT,CASSQDGVRVNEKLFF
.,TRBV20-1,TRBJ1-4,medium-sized,TGCAGTGCGCCGGCGGCAGGGACGGAAAAACTGTTTTTT,CSAPAAGTEKLFF
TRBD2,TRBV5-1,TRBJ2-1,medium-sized,TGCGCCAGCAGCTCGACTAGCGGTGCCTACAATGAGCAGTTCTTC,CASSSTSGAYNEQFF
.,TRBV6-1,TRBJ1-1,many,TGTGCCAGCAATTTAGGACTGTTGGGGACTGAAGCTTTCTTT,CASNLGLLGTEAFF
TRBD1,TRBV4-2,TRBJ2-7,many,TGTGCCAGCAGCTTGCCCGGGACAGAATACGAGCAGTACTTC,CASSLPGTEYEQYF
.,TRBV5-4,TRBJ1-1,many,TGTGCCAGCAGCTTGGAGGGCCTGAACACTGAAGCTTTCTTT,CASSLEGLNTEAFF
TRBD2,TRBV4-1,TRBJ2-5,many,TGCGCCAGCAGCCAAGAGCTAGCGGGAGGGCCAAGAGAGACCCAGTACTTC,CASSQELAGGPRETQYF
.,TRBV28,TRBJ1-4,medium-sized,TGTGCCAGCTTAACCAGACAGCCTAATGAAAAACTGTTTTTT,CASLTRQPNEKLFF
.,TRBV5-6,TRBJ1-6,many,TGTGCCAGCAGCCGCTCTGAAACTCGGGGTAATTCACCCCTCCACTTT,CASSRSETRGNSPLHF
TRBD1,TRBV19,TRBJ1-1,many,TGTGCCAGTAGCCTACAGGGGGCCGTCACTGAAGCTTTCTTT,CASSLQGAVTEAFF
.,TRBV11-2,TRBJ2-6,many,TGTGCCAGCAGCTTAGTCATCTCTGGGGCCAACGTCCTGACTTTC,CASSLVISGANVLTF
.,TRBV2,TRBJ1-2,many,TGTGCCAGCACAAGCTATGGCTACACCTTC,CASTSYGYTF
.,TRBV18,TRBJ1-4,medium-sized,TGTGCCAGCTCACCGATTAGCACTCATAATGAAAAACTGTTTTTT,CASSPISTHNEKLFF
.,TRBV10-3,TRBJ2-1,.,TGTGCCGGTTCCGGGGGATCGAGCTCCTACAATGAGCAGTTCTTC,CAGSGGSSSYNEQFF
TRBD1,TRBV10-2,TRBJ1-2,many,TGCGCCAGCAGCTTAACAGGGGCGGTTGGTGGCTACACCTTC,CASSLTGAVGGYTF
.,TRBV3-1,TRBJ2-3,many,TGTGCCAGCAGCCAGCCCGGGGCCGAGGGGGATACGCAGTATTTT,CASSQPGAEGDTQYF
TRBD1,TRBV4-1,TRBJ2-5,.,TGCGCCAGCAGCCAAGAGACAGGGGATGAGACCCAGTACTTC,CASSQETGDETQYF
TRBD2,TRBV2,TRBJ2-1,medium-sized,TGTGCCAGCAGCCCCGGACTAGCGCTCTACAATGAGCAGTTCTTC,CASSPGLALYNEQFF
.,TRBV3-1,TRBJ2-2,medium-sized,TGTGCCAGCAGCCAGGGCGCCATGGTAGCGAGGGTCACCGGGGAGCTGTTTTTT,CASSQGAMVARVTGELFF
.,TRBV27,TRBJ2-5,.,TGTGCCAGCAGTTACTGGGCGGGCGCCAGGGACCAGTACTTC,CASSYWAGARDQYF
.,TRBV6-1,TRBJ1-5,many,TGTGCCAGCAGTGGGGATGGAAAATATCAGCCCCAGCATTTT,CASSGDGKYQPQHF
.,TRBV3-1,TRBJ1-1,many,TGTGCCAGCAGCCAAGAGGGCGCGGCTTTCTTT,CASSQEGAAFF
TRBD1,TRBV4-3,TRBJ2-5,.,TGCGCCAGCAGCCTAGGACAGGGGGCTGAGACCCAGTACTTC,CASSLGQGAETQYF